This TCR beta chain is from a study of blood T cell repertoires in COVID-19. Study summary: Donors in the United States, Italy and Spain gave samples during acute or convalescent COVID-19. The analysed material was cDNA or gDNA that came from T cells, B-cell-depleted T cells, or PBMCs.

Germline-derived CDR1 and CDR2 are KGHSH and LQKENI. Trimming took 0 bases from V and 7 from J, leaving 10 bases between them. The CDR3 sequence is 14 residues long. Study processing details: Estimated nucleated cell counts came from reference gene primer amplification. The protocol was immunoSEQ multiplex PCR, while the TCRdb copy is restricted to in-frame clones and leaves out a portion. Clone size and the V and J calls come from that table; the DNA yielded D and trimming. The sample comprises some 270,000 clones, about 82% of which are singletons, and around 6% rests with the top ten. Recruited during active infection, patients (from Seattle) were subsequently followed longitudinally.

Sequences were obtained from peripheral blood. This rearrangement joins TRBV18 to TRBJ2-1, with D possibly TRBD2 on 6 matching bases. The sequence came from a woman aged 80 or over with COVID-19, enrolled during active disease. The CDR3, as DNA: TGTGCCAGCTCACCACCGCCTAGCGTTAATGAGCAGTTCTTC. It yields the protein CASSPPPSVNEQFF.